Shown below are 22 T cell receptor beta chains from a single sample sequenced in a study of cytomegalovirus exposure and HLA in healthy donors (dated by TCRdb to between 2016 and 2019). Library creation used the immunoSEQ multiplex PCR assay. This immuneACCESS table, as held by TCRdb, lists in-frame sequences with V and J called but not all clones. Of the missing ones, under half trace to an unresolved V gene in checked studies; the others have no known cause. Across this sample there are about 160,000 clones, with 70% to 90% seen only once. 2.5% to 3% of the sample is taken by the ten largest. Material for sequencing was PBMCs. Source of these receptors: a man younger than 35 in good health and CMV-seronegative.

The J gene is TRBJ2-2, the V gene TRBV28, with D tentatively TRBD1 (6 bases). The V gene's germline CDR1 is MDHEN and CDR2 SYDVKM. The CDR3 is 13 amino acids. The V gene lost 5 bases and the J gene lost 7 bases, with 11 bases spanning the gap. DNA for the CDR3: TGTGCCAGCAGTACAGGGTGGGTCGGGGAGCTGTTTTTT. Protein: CASSTGWVGELFF.

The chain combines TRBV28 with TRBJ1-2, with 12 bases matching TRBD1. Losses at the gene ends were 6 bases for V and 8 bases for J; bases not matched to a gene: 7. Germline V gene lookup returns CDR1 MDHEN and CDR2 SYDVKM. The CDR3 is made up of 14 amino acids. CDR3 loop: CASRPGTGGGGYTF. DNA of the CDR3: TGTGCCAGCAGGCCAGGGACAGGGGGCGGGGGCTACACCTTC.

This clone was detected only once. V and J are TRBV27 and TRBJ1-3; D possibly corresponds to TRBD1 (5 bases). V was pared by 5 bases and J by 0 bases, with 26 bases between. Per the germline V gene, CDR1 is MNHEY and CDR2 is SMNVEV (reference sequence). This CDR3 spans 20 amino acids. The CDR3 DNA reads TGTGCCAGCAGTCAGACTCCCCAGGGTAGAGTTCTCTTCTCTGGAAACACCATATATTTT. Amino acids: CASSQTPQGRVLFSGNTIYF.

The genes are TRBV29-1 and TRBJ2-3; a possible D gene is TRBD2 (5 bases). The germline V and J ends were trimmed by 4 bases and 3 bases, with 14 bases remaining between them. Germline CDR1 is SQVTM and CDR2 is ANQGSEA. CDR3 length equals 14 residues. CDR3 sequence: CSVVSGYGTDTQYF. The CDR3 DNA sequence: TGCAGCGTTGTTTCGGGATATGGGACAGATACGCAGTATTTT.

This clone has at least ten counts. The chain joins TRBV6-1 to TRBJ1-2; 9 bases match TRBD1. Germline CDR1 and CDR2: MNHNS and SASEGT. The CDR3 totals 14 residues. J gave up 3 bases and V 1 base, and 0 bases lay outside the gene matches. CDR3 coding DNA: TGTGCCAGCAGTGAAGGGGACAGGGACTATGGCTACACCTTC. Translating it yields CASSEGDRDYGYTF.

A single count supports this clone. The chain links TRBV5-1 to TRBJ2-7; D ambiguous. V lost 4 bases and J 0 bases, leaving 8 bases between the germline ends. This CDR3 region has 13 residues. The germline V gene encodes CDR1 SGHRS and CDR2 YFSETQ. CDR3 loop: CASSPESSYEQYF. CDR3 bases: TGCGCCAGCAGCCCAGAAAGCTCCTACGAGCAGTACTTC.

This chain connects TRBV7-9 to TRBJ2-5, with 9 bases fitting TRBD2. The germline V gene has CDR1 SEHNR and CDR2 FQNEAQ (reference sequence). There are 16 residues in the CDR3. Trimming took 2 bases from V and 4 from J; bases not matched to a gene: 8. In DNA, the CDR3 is TGTGCCAGCAGCTTAAATAGCGGGAGTTTCGCAGAGACCCAGTACTTC. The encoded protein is CASSLNSGSFAETQYF.

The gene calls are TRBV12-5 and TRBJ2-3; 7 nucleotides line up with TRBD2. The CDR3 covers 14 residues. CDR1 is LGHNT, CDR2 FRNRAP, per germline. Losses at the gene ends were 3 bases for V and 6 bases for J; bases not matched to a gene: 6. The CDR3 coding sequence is TGTGCTAGTGGTTTAGGGGAGGGTAGGGATACGCAGTATTTT. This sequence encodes CASGLGEGRDTQYF.

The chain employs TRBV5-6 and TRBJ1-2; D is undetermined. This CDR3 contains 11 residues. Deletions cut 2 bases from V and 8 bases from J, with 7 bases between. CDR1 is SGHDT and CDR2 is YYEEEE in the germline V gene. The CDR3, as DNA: TGTGCCAGCAGCTTTGGGGAGGGCTACACCTTC. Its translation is CASSFGEGYTF.

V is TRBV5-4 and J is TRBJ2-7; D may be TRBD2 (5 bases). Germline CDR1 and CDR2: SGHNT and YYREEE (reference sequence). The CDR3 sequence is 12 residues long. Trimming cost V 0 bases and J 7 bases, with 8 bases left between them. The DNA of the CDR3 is TGTGCCAGCAGCTTGGTGGGGAGTGAGCAGTACTTC. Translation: CASSLVGSEQYF.

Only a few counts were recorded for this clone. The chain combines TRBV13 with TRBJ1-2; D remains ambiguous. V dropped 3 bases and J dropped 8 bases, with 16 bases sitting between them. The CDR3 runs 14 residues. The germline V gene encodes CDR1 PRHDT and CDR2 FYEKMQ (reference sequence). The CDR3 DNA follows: TGTGCCAGCAGCTTTAGGAGGACGAGGGAGGGCTACACCTTC. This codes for CASSFRRTREGYTF.

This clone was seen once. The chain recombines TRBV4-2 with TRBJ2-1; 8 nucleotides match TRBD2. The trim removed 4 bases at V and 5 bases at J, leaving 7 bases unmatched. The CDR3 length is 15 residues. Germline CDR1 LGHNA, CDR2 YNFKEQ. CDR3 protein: CASSLRGGTHNEQFF. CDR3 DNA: TGTGCCAGCAGCCTTCGGGGGGGGACGCACAATGAGCAGTTCTTC.

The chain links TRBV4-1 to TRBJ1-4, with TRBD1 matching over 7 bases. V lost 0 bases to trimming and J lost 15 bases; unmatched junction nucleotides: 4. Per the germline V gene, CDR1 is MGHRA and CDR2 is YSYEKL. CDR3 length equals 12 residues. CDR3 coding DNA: TGCGCCAGCAGCCAAGAACAGGGGTATTTGTTTTTT. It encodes CASSQEQGYLFF.

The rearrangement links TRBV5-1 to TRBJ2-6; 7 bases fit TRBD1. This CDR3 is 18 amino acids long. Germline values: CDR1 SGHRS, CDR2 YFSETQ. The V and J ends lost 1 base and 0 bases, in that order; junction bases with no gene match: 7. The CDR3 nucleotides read TGCGCCAGCAGCTTGTCCGACAGGGTCAGCTCTGGGGCCAACGTCCTGACTTTC. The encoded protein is CASSLSDRVSSGANVLTF.

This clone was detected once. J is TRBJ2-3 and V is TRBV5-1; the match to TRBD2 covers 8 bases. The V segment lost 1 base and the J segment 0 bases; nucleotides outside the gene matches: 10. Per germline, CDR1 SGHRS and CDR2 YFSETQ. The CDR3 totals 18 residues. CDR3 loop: CASSLTSGGFSSTDTQYF. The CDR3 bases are TGCGCCAGCAGCTTGACCAGCGGGGGTTTTTCTAGCACAGATACGCAGTATTTT.

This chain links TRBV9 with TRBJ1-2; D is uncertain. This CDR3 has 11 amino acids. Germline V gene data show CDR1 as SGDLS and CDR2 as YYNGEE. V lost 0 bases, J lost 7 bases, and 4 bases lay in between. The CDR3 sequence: CASSVASGYTF. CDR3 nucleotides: TGTGCCAGCAGCGTAGCCAGTGGCTACACCTTC.

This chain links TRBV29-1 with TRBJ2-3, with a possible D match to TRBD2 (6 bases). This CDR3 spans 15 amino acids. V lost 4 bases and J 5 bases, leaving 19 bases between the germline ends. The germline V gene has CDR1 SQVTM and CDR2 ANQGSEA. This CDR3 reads CSVADTIRDLDTQYF. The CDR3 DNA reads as TGCAGCGTTGCCGACACTATCAGGGACTTAGATACGCAGTATTTT.

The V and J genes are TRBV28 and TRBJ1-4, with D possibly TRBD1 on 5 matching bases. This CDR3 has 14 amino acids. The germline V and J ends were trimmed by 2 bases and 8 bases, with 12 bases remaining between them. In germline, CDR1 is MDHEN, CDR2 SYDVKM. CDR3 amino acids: CASSLTQGGEKLFF. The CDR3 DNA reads TGTGCCAGCAGTTTAACCCAGGGTGGAGAAAAACTGTTTTTT.

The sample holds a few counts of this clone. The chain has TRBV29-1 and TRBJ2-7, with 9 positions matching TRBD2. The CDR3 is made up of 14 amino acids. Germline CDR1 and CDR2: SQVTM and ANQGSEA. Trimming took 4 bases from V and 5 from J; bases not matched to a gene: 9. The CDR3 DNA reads TGCAGCGTTGGAGGGACTAGCTATCGGGACGAGCAGTACTTC. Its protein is CSVGGTSYRDEQYF.

CDR3 sequence (DNA): TGTGCCAGCAGTTACTCATCGGGGGACGGCCATCAGCCCCAGCATTTT. This gives the protein CASSYSSGDGHQPQHF. This chain uses TRBV6-5 with TRBJ1-5, with D possibly being TRBD1 (5 bases). V was cut by 0 bases and J by 5 bases, with 14 bases left in between. This CDR3 region has 16 residues. Germline V gene sequence: CDR1 MNHEY, CDR2 SVGAGI.

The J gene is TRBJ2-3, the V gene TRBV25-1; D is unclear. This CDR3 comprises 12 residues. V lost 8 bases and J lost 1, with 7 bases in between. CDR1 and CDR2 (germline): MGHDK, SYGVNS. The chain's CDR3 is CASRLGTDTQYF. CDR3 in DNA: TGTGCCAGCCGCCTAGGCACAGATACGCAGTATTTT.

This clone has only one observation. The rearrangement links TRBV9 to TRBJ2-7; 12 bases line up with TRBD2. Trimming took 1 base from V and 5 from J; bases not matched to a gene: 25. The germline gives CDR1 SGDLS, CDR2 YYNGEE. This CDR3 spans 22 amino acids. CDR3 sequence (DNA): TGTGCCAGCAGCGTATCCCTCATCCTGACTAGCGGGAGAGGCCCTAGAAGTGACGAGCAGTACTTC. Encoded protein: CASSVSLILTSGRGPRSDEQYF. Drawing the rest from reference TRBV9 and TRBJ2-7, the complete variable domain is DSGVTQTPKHLITATGQRVTLRCSPRSGDLSVYWYQQSLDQGLQFLIQYYNGEERAKGNILERFSAQQFPDLHSELNLSSLELGDSALYFCASSVSLILTSGRGPRSDEQYFGPGTRLTVT.